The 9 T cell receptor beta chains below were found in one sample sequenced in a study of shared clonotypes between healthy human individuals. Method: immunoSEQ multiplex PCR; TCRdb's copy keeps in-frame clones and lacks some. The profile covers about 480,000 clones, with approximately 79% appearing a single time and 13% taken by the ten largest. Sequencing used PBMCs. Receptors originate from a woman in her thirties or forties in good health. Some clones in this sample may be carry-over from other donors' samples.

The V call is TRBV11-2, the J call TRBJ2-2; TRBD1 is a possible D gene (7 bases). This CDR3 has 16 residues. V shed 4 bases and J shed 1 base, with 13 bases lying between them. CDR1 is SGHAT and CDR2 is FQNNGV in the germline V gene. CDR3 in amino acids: CASSSLQGGNTGELFF. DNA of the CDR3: TGTGCCAGCAGCTCTCTCCAGGGGGGGAACACCGGGGAGCTGTTTTTT.

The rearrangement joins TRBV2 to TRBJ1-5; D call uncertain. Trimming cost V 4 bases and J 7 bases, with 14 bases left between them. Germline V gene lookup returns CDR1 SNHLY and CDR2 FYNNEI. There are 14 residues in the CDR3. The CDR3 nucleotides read TGTGCCAGCAGTGCCTCCCATCAAGGGCAGCCCCAGCATTTT. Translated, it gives CASSASHQGQPQHF.

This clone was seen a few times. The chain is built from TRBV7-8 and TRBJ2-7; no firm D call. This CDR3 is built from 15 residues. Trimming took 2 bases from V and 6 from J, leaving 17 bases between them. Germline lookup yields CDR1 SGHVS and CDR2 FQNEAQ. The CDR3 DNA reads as TGTGCCAGCAGCTTAAGGCTGGGTCCGAGCTCCGAGCAGTACTTC. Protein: CASSLRLGPSSEQYF.

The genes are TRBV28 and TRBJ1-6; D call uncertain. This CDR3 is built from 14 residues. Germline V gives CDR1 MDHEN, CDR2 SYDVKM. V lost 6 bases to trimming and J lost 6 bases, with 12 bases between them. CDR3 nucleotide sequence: TGTGCCAGCAGGTTAGGGAGAGTTAATTCACCCCTCCACTTT. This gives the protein CASRLGRVNSPLHF.

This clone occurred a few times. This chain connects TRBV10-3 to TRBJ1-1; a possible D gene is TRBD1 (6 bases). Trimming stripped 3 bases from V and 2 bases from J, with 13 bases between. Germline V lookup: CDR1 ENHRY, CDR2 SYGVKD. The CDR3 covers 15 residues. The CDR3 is CAISDRGIQNTEAFF. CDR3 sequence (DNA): TGTGCCATCAGTGACAGGGGAATACAAAACACTGAAGCTTTCTTT.

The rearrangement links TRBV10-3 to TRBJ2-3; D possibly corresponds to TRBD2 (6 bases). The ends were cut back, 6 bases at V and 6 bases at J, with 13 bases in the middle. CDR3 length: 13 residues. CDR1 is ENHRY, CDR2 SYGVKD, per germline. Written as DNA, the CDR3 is TGTGCCATCAGGGTTGGGGGGTTTGATACGCAGTATTTT. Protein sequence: CAIRVGGFDTQYF.

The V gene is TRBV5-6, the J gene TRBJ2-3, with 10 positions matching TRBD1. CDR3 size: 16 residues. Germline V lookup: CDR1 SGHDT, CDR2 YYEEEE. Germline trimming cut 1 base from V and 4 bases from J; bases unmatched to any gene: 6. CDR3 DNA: TGTGCCAGCAGCTTGTCCTCTGGGACAGGGGCAGATACGCAGTATTTT. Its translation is CASSLSSGTGADTQYF.

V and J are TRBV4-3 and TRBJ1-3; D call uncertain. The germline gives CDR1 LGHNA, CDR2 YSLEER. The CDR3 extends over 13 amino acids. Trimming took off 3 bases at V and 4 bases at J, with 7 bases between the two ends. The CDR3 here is CASSQEQGNTIYF. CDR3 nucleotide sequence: TGCGCCAGCAGCCAGGAGCAGGGAAACACCATATATTTT.

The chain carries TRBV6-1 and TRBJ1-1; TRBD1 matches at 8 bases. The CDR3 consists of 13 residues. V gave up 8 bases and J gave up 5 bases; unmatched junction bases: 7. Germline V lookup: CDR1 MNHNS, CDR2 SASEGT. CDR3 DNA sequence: TGTGCCAGCCAGGGGGCGCGTTATACTGAAGCTTTCTTT. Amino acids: CASQGARYTEAFF.